The sequence of this T cell receptor (beta chain) was determined in a study of prognosis after radiotherapy for stage I lung cancer. Study in general: After radiotherapy, around 15 showed no significant progression while a few developed distant metastases (median around 7 months).

The V and J ends lost 9 bases and 4 bases respectively, with 21 bases between them. This CDR3 is built from 15 residues. CDR1 and CDR2 (germline): MGHDK, SYGVNS. Prior chemotherapy, radiotherapy and other malignancies were absent; CT and PET/CT showed node-negative disease. The blood draw at each of two time points yielded roughly 5.7 milliliters of peripheral blood. Two rounds of multiplex PCR amplified TCR beta CDR3 from genomic DNA. Primers (each specific to one TRBV or TRBJ gene) were used in first-round PCR. TCRdb passed the multiplex PCR reads through MiXCR, listing each CDR3 protein once. The table shows under 50,000 distinct CDR3 sequences, with about 24% occurring only once. General study findings and limits: TRBV and TRBJ gene usage reportedly differed between patients with and without metastases.

As for this clonotype: Its target is not known. With a much larger clone just one base away, this may be a read error.

The sequenced sample was PBMCs, obtained before or after stereotactic body radiation therapy (not recorded which). The chain uses TRBV25-1 and TRBJ1-1, with D perhaps matching TRBD1 (5 bases). The receptor comes from a donor over 45 with non-small cell lung cancer. The CDR3 reads CARSTPRGMSTEAFF. The CDR3 region has the DNA TGTGCCAGAAGTACTCCTCGGGGGATGAGCACTGAAGCTTTCTTT.